This T cell receptor beta chain was recovered during a study of cytomegalovirus exposure and HLA in healthy donors. The trim removed 5 bases at V and 6 bases at J, leaving 5 bases unmatched. The CDR3 sequence is 13 residues long. The germline CDR1 and CDR2 sequences are LNHDA and SQIVND (reference sequence). Turning to this clone: Antigen unknown.

Points from the study as a whole: Certain sequence variants were highly shared and formed a cluster, and this cluster was likely a sequencing artifact. There were some V segments, including TRBV6-2 and TRBV6-3, excluded as indistinguishable.

Primers included in the PCR were 60 Vbeta and 13 Jbeta primers. Under the authors' procedure: Per a later analysis, the number of unique TCR beta chains was about 80 million, of which around 9.9 million were shared. Only in-frame clones appear in the TCRdb table, and some are missing; sequencing was by immunoSEQ multiplex PCR. D and trimming were read from the DNA, whereas the V and J calls and clone size are those reported in that table. Altogether 250,000 to 300,000 clones are present, 85% to 95% being singletons, with the ten largest covering about 1.8%. The J gene is TRBJ1-2, the V gene TRBV19; the match to TRBD1 covers 8 bases. Material: PBMCs. The clonotype was recovered from a girl aged 2 to 10 in good health and CMV-seronegative. The CDR3 region has the DNA TGTGCCAGTAGTCAGACAGGGGTGCATGGCTACACCTTC. Protein sequence: CASSQTGVHGYTF. The variable domain in full, completed from reference TRBV19 and TRBJ1-2, reads DGGITQSPKYLFRKEGQNVTLSCEQNLNHDAMYWYRQDPGQGLRLIYYSQIVNDFQKGDIAEGYSVSREKKESFPLTVTSAQKNPTAFYLCASSQTGVHGYTFGSGTRLTVV.